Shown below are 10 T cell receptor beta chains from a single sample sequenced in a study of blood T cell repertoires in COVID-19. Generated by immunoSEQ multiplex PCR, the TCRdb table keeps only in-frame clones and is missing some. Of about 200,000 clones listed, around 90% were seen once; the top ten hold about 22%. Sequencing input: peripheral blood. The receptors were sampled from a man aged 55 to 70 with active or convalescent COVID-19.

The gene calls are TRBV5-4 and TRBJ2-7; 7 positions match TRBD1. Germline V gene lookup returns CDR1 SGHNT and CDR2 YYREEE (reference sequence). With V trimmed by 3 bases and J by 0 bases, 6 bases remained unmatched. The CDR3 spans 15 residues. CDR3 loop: CASSSGQARSYEQYF. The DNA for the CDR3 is TGTGCCAGCAGCTCAGGACAGGCCCGCTCCTACGAGCAGTACTTC.

The CDR3 protein is CASSPSAPGELFF. For the CDR3, the DNA is TGTGCCAGCAGCCCTAGCGCCCCCGGGGAGCTGTTTTTT. V is TRBV3-1 (or the pseudogene TRBV3-2) and J is TRBJ2-2, with a weak D call TRBD2 (6 bases). Germline-derived CDR1 and CDR2 are LGHDT and YNNKEL (reference sequence). The CDR3 totals 13 residues. V lost 4 bases and J 6 bases, leaving 9 bases between the germline ends.

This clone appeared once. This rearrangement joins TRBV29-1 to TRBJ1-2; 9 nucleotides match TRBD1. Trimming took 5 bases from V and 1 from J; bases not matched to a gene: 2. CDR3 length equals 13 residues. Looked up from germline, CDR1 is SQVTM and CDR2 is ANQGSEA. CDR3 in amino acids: CSVLTGGNYGYTF. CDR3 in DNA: TGCAGCGTTCTGACAGGGGGTAACTATGGCTACACCTTC.

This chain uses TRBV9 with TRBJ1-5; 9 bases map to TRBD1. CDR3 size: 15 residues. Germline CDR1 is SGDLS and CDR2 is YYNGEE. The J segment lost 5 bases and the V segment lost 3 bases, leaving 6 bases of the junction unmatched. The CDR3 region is CASSEGQGYDQPQHF. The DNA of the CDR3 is TGTGCCAGCAGCGAGGGACAGGGATACGATCAGCCCCAGCATTTT.

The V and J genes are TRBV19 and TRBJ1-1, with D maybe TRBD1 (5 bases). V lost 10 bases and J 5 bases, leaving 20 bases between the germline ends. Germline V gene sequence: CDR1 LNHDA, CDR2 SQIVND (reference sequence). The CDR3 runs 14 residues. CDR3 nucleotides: TGTGCCACCATCCAGGTCGGGGGTCGGACTGAAGCTTTCTTT. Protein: CATIQVGGRTEAFF.

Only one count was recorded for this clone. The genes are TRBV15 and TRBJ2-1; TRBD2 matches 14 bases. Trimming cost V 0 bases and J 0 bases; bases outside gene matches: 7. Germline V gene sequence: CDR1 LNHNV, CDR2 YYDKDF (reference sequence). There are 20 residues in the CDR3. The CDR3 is CATSRDTRLAGGSSYNEQFF. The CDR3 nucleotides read TGTGCCACCAGCAGAGATACGAGACTAGCGGGGGGGAGCTCCTACAATGAGCAGTTCTTC.

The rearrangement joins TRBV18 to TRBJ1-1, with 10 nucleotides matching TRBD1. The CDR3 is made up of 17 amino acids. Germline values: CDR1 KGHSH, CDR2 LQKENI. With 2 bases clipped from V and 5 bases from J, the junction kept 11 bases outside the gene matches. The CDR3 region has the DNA TGTGCCAGCTCACCAATTAAGACAGGGGGCAAGAATACTGAAGCTTTCTTT. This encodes CASSPIKTGGKNTEAFF.

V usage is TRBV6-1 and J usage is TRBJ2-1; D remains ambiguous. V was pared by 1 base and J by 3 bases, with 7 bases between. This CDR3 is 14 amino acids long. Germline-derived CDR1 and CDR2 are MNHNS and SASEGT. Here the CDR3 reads CASSEGYDYNEQFF. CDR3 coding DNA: TGTGCCAGCAGTGAAGGCTACGACTACAATGAGCAGTTCTTC.

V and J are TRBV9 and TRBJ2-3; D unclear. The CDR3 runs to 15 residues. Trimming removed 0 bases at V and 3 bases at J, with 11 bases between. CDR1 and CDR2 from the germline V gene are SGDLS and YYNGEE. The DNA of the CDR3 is TGTGCCAGCAGCGTAGCGACCCCCGGGACAGATACGCAGTATTTT. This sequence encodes CASSVATPGTDTQYF.

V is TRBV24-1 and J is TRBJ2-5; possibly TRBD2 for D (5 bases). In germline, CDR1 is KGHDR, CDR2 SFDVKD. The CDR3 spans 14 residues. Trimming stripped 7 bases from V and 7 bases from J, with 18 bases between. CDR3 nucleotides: TGTGCCACCAGCCCGACCTCCGGGATCGGGACCCAGTACTTC. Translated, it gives CATSPTSGIGTQYF.